This T cell receptor (beta chain) was profiled in a study of PD-L1 blockade in urothelial cancer. Generated by immunoSEQ multiplex PCR, the TCRdb table keeps only in-frame clones and is missing some. This table holds just under 45,000 clones, approximately 90% found once. The V gene end was trimmed by 6 bases and the J gene end by 5 bases; junction bases not matched to a gene: 5. The V gene's germline CDR1 is ENHRY and CDR2 SYGVKD. This CDR3 has 14 amino acids. J is TRBJ1-4 and V is TRBV10-3; TRBD1 matches at 8 bases. The TCR originated in a woman aged 60 to 75 with urothelial cancer. The source was PBMCs, collected around atezolizumab (anti-PD-L1) treatment. CDR3 amino acids: CAIRLGQGNEKLFF. The CDR3 nucleotides read TGTGCCATCAGATTAGGACAGGGAAATGAAAAACTGTTTTTT.